The present T cell receptor (beta chain) was sequenced within a study of blood T cell repertoires in COVID-19. Study details: COVID-19 samples collected from the United States, Italy and Spain covered acute and convalescent phases. Nucleic acid was either cDNA or gDNA, and it came from T cells, B-cell-depleted T cells, or PBMCs.

In the authors' methods: Amplification with reference gene primers provided the estimates of nucleated cell counts. The assay was immunoSEQ multiplex PCR, and TCRdb's table has in-frame clones only and misses some. The V and J calls and clone size come from that table; D and trimming were worked out from the DNA. The profile covers around 130,000 clones, with approximately 90% appearing a single time and less than 5% taken by the ten largest. Trimming stripped 0 bases from V and 2 bases from J, with 11 bases between. CDR1 and CDR2 from the germline V gene are SGHDT and YYEEEE. The CDR3 is 15 amino acids.

The origin of this receptor is a man aged 35-49 years with acute or convalescent COVID-19. The sequenced sample was peripheral blood. The chain employs TRBV5-6 and TRBJ1-2; D gene uncertain. CDR3 amino acids: CASSLATAANYGYTF. The CDR3 DNA sequence: TGTGCCAGCAGCTTGGCCACAGCGGCCAACTATGGCTACACCTTC.